This T cell receptor (beta chain) was captured by sequencing in a study of vaccination effects on CD4 cells after COVID-19. Overall study context: Sampling occurred a median 72 days post second dose, range 14 to 241.

Points from the study as a whole: Late in the post-vaccination period, infection-induced and vaccine-induced clones underwent marked clonal contraction.

Sequencing used immunoSEQ multiplex PCR; TCRdb keeps in-frame clones, though not all of them. The table includes around 30,000 clones, about 67% detected once. V lost 10 bases and J lost 4, with 13 bases in between. This CDR3 contains 12 residues. Germline CDR1 is MGHDK and CDR2 is SYGVNS. Before any sequencing was done, the ViraFEST assay used viral peptide pools to expand antigen-specific CD4+ T cells. When roughly eleven days of culture had elapsed, CD4+ T cells were isolated. Each participant received a vaccine that was either BNT162b2 or mRNA-1273, given as two doses. The researchers cultured fewer than 2.5 million PBMC per well with roughly 11 IU/ml IL-2 and 9.5 to 10 ug/ml peptides. Notes on this clone: Its target is not known.

The sample in question was CD4+ T cells from PBMCs cultured with HCoV-NL63 spike peptides, obtained after COVID-19 vaccination. V is TRBV25-1 and J is TRBJ2-5; D may be TRBD2 (5 bases). This receptor was identified in a human donor who received a COVID-19 vaccine. CDR3 in DNA: TGTGCCACCTTGAGTGAGGGAGAGACCCAGTACTTC. It encodes CATLSEGETQYF.